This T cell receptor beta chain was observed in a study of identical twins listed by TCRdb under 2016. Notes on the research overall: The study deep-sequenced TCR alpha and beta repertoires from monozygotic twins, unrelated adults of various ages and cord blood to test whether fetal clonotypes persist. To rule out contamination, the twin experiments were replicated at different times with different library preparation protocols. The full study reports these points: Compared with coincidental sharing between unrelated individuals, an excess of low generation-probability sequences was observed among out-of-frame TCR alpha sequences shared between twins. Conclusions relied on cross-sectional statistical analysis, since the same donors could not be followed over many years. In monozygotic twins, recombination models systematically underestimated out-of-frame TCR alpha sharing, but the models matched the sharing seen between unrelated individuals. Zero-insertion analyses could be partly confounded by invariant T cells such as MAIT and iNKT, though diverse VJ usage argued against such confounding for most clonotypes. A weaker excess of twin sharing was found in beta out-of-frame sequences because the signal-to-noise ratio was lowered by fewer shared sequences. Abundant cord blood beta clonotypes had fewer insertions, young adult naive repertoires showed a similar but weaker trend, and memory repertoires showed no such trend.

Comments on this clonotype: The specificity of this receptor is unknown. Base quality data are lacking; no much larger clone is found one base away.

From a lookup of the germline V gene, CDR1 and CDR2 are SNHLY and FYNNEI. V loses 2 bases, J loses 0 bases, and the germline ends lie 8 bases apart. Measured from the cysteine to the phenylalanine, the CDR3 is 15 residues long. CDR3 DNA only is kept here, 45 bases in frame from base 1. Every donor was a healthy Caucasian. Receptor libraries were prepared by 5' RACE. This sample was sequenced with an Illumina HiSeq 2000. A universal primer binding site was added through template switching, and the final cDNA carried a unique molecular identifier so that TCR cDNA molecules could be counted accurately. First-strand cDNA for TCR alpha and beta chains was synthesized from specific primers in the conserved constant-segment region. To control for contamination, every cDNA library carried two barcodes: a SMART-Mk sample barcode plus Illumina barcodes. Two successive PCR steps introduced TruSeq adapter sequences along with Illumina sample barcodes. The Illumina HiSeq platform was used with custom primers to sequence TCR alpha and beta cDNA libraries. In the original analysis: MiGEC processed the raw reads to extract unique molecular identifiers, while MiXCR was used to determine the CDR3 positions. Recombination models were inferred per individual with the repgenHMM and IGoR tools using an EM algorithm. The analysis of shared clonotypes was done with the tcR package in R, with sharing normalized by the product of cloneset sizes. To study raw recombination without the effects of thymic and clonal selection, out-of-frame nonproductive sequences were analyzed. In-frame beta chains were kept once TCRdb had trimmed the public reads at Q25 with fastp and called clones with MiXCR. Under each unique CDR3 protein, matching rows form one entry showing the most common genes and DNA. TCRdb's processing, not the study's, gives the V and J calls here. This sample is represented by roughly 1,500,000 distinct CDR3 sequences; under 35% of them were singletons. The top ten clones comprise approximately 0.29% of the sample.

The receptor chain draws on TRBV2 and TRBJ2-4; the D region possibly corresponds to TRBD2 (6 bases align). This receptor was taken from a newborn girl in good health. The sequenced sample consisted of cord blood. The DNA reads TGTGCCAGCAGTGAACAGGGACTAGCCAAAAACATTCAGTACTTC. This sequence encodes CASSEQGLAKNIQYF.